The 17 T cell receptor beta chains listed next were all sequenced from one sample in a study of Graves' ophthalmopathy and Graves' hyperthyroidism. Investigators amplified TCR beta CDR3 regions from RNA transcripts. An initial RT-PCR round employing HTBI primers preceded a second-round multiplex PCR. TCRdb called the multiplex PCR reads again in MiXCR, with one record for every CDR3 protein. The sample lists a few hundred thousand distinct CDR3 sequences, about a sixth occurring once. Sequencing was carried out using peripheral blood. The receptors come from an adult man with Graves' ophthalmopathy.

In this sample, this clonotype turned up many times. This chain links TRBV6-5 with TRBJ1-1; 8 positions agree with TRBD1. The CDR3 is 15 residues long. With 2 bases clipped from V and 4 bases from J, the junction kept 6 bases outside the gene matches. Germline CDR1 MNHEY, CDR2 SVGAGI. This chain's CDR3 is CASSYSQGATTEAFF. The DNA of the CDR3 is TGTGCCAGCAGTTACAGCCAGGGGGCAACCACTGAAGCTTTCTTT.

This clonotype was counted ten times or more. CDR3: CASSRTRRINYGYTF. The CDR3 bases are TGTGCCAGCAGTCGGACCCGGCGGATTAACTATGGCTACACCTTC. The chain joins TRBV6-2 or TRBV6-3 to TRBJ1-2; D ambiguous. CDR1 and CDR2 (germline): MNHEY, SVGEGT. Trimming pared 5 bases from V and 1 base from J, leaving 14 bases between. The CDR3 loop spans 15 amino acids.

In this sample, this clonotype turned up many times. V is TRBV19 and J is TRBJ1-5; the D is unclear. This CDR3 is built from 17 residues. Between the trimmed V and J ends, which lost 3 bases and 0 bases, there was a span of 15 bases. Germline-derived CDR1 and CDR2 are LNHDA and SQIVND (reference sequence). The CDR3 nucleotides are TGTGCCAGTAGTATCCCCAGGACGGATAGTAGCAATCAGCCCCAGCATTTT. Protein product: CASSIPRTDSSNQPQHF.

This clonotype has ten or more counts. V is TRBV29-1 and J is TRBJ2-2, with no clear D. V was cut by 5 bases and J by 2 bases, with 12 bases left in between. There are 14 residues in the CDR3. Germline CDR1 and CDR2: SQVTM and ANQGSEA. The CDR3 protein is CSVRVTLNTGELFF. For the CDR3, the DNA is TGCAGCGTTCGAGTCACCTTAAACACCGGGGAGCTGTTTTTT.

This clonotype was detected ten times or more. V usage is TRBV29-1 and J usage is TRBJ1-2; 10 bases map to TRBD1. This CDR3 is 13 amino acids long. Per the germline V gene, CDR1 is SQVTM and CDR2 is ANQGSEA. Losses at the gene ends were 4 bases for V and 7 bases for J; bases not matched to a gene: 6. The CDR3: CSVVRQGAGGYTF. The CDR3 DNA reads as TGCAGCGTTGTAAGACAGGGGGCAGGTGGCTACACCTTC.

This clonotype is categorized as large. V and J are TRBV15 and TRBJ2-5; 7 nucleotides align to TRBD2. Germline CDR1 and CDR2: LNHNV and YYDKDF (reference sequence). V lost 6 bases, J lost 4 bases, and 5 bases stayed unmatched. This CDR3 comprises 13 residues. CDR3 sequence reads: CATSDIAGETQYF. CDR3 bases: TGTGCCACCAGTGACATAGCGGGAGAGACCCAGTACTTC.

In this sample, this clonotype turned up many times. The J gene is TRBJ2-7, the V gene TRBV6-2 or TRBV6-3; 10 bases map to TRBD1. The CDR3 loop spans 15 amino acids. The germline V gene encodes CDR1 MNHEY and CDR2 SVGEGT. With V trimmed by 5 bases and J by 5 bases, 9 bases remained unmatched. CDR3 region: CASSAPGQGSNEQYF. For the CDR3, the DNA is TGTGCCAGCAGTGCCCCGGGACAGGGGTCGAACGAGCAGTACTTC.

The V gene is TRBV6-1, the J gene TRBJ2-7; 8 bases align to TRBD1. This CDR3 has 14 amino acids. After removal of 4 bases from V and 4 bases from J, the junction contained 6 bases not matched to a gene. CDR1 and CDR2 (germline): MNHNS, SASEGT. The DNA of the CDR3 is TGTGCCAGCAGTGCGGACAGGGTCTTGTACGAGCAGTACTTC. Translated: CASSADRVLYEQYF.

There are many counts of this clonotype. This chain joins TRBV2 and TRBJ1-5, with unresolved D. The length of the CDR3 is 15 residues. V was shortened by 3 bases and J by 4 bases, with 13 bases between the two germline ends. In germline, CDR1 is SNHLY, CDR2 FYNNEI. Here the CDR3 DNA reads TGTGCCAGCAGTGACCGGGCGCTGGGTAATCAGCCCCAGCATTTT. This translates into CASSDRALGNQPQHF. Full variable domain (outside the CDR3, taken from reference TRBV2 and TRBJ1-5): EPEVTQTPSHQVTQMGQEVILRCVPISNHLYFYWYRQILGQKVEFLVSFYNNEISEKSEIFDDQFSVERPDGSNFTLKIRSTKLEDSAMYFCASSDRALGNQPQHFGDGTRLSIL.

This clonotype showed up many times. The V call is TRBV29-1, the J call TRBJ1-2; D is perhaps TRBD1 (5 bases). The length of the CDR3 is 12 residues. V was pared by 5 bases and J by 5 bases, with 12 bases between. Germline lookup yields CDR1 SQVTM and CDR2 ANQGSEA. CDR3: CSVIAGGYGYTF. The CDR3 bases are TGCAGCGTTATTGCTGGGGGTTATGGCTACACCTTC.

The chain couples TRBV29-1 to TRBJ2-5; D gene uncertain. The CDR3 is 12 amino acids. From germline, CDR1 is SQVTM and CDR2 ANQGSEA. The V end was cut by 3 bases, the J end by 2 bases, with 7 bases between. The DNA of the CDR3 is TGCAGCGTTGACAGAGTTCAAGAGACCCAGTACTTC. It codes for CSVDRVQETQYF. The whole variable domain, filled in from reference TRBV29-1 and TRBJ2-5, reads SAVISQKPSRDICQRGTSLTIQCQVDSQVTMMFWYRQQPGQSLTLIATANQGSEATYESGFVIDKFPISRPNLTFSTLTVSNMSPEDSSIYLCSVDRVQETQYFGPGTRLLVL.

This clonotype has at least ten counts. The CDR3 loop is CASSPGQDNYGYTF. In DNA, the CDR3 is TGCGCCAGCAGCCCGGGACAGGACAACTATGGCTACACCTTC. V and J are TRBV5-1 and TRBJ1-2; 8 bases agree with TRBD1. Trimming cost V 4 bases and J 2 bases; bases outside gene matches: 4. Germline V gene data show CDR1 as SGHRS and CDR2 as YFSETQ. CDR3 length equals 14 residues.

At least ten counts were recorded for this clonotype. The CDR3 protein is CSVEDLLAGRAYEQYF. For the CDR3, the DNA is TGCAGCGTTGAAGATCTTCTAGCGGGAAGAGCCTACGAGCAGTACTTC. The chain links TRBV29-1 to TRBJ2-7; 9 nucleotides match TRBD2. The J segment lost 2 bases and the V segment lost 0 bases, leaving 8 bases of the junction unmatched. This CDR3 has 16 residues. Germline loops: CDR1 SQVTM, CDR2 ANQGSEA.

This clonotype has at least ten counts. This sequence joins TRBV6-1 and TRBJ2-5; no firm D call. Germline CDR1 and CDR2: MNHNS and SASEGT. The CDR3 covers 13 residues. Trimming pared 6 bases from V and 5 bases from J, leaving 13 bases between. The CDR3 here is CASRTEITETQYF. The CDR3 nucleotides are TGTGCCAGCAGGACCGAGATTACGGAGACCCAGTACTTC.

This clonotype has at least ten counts. V is TRBV18 and J is TRBJ1-2, with D unclear. Germline CDR1 KGHSH, CDR2 LQKENI. This CDR3 region has 13 residues. V was clipped by 8 bases and J by 7 bases, with 17 bases between them. The DNA for the CDR3 is TGTGCCAGCACAATTCAAGGAGGAGGTGGCTACACCTTC. Residues: CASTIQGGGGYTF.

The chain couples TRBV5-1 to TRBJ2-7, with D possibly TRBD1 on 6 matching bases. Germline lookup yields CDR1 SGHRS and CDR2 YFSETQ. V was pared by 9 bases and J by 5 bases, with 21 bases between. The CDR3 is 14 residues long. The CDR3 region has the DNA TGCGCCACGACGACGGACAGCCTCAGGGACGAGCAGTACTTC. Amino acid sequence: CATTTDSLRDEQYF.

This clonotype was seen repeatedly, ten times or more. Written as DNA, the CDR3 is TGTGCCAGCTCACCCGCGGCGGGGAAGCAAGAGACCCAGTACTTC. The encoded protein is CASSPAAGKQETQYF. The rearrangement uses TRBV18 and TRBJ2-5; tentative D call: TRBD2 (6 bases). There are 15 residues in the CDR3. CDR1 and CDR2 from the germline V gene are KGHSH and LQKENI. Trimming cost V 3 bases and J 2 bases, with 13 bases left between them.